This TCR beta chain was documented in a study of T cell responses to AZD1222 COVID-19 vaccine. This clone was observed a handful of times. Using immunoSEQ multiplex PCR, the repertoire was profiled, and TCRdb retains in-frame clones only, with some absent. The table records approximately 60,000 clones, about 70% of them present only once. Germline lookup yields CDR1 LGHNA and CDR2 YSLEER. Trimming shortened V by 0 bases and J by 8 bases, and 11 bases separated the two germline ends. This CDR3 has 15 residues. The V and J genes are TRBV4-3 and TRBJ1-6; possible D gene TRBD1, 5 bases. The sequence came from an adult in good health. Specimen: peripheral blood, collected on day 0 of AZD1222 vaccination. As DNA, the CDR3 is TGCGCCAGCAGCCAAGAGGGAAGGGGTTATTCACCCCTCCACTTT. Translation: CASSQEGRGYSPLHF.